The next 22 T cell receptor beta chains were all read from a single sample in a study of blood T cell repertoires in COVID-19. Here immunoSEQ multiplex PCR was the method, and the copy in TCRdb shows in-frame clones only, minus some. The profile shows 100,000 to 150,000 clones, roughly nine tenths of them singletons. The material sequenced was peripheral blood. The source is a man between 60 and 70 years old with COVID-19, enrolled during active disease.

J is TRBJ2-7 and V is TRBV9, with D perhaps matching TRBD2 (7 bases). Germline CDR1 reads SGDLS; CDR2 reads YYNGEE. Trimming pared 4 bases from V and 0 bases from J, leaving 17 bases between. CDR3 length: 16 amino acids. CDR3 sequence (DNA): TGTGCCAGCAGCCCGTTCGCGGGGGCTTTCTCCTACGAGCAGTACTTC. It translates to CASSPFAGAFSYEQYF.

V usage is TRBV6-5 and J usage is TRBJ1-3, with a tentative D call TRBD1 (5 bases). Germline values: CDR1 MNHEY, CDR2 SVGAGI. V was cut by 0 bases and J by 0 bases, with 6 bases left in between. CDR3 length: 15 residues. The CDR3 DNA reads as TGTGCCAGCAGTTACTCGGACAACTCTGGAAACACCATATATTTT. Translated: CASSYSDNSGNTIYF.

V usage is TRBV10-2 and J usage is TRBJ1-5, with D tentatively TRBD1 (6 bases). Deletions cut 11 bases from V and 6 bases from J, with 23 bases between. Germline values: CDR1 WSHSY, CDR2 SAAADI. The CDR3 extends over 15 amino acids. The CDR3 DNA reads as TGCGCCGCTCAATCGGGGGGCGCGGGAGGTCAGCCCCAGCATTTT. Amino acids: CAAQSGGAGGQPQHF.

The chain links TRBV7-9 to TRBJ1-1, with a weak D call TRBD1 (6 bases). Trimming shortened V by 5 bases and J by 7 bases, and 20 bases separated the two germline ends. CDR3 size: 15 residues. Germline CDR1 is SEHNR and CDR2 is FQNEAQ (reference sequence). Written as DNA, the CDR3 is TGTGCCAGCAGCCTAGGAGGGGGGGCCCTATTTGAAGCTTTCTTT. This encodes CASSLGGGALFEAFF.

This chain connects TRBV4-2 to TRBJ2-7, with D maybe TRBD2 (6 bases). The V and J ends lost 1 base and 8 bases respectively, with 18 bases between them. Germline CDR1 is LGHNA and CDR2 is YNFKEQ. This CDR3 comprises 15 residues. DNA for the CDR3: TGTGCCAGCAGCCAAGGTCGGGAGTCATCGCGGAAGCAGTACTTC. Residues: CASSQGRESSRKQYF.

As DNA, the CDR3 is TGCGCCAGCAGCTTAGGGGCAGGGGGCTTCGTGAACACTGAAGCTTTCTTT. Residues: CASSLGAGGFVNTEAFF. This sequence joins TRBV5-1 and TRBJ1-1, with 8 bases identical to TRBD1. This CDR3 is built from 17 residues. With V trimmed by 2 bases and J by 0 bases, 9 bases remained unmatched. The V gene's germline CDR1 is SGHRS and CDR2 YFSETQ.

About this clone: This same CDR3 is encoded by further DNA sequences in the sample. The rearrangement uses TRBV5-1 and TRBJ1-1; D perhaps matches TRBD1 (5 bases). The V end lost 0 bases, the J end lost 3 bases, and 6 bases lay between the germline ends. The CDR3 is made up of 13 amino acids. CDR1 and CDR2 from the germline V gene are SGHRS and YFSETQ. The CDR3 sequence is CASSLAGDTEAFF. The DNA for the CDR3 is TGCGCCAGCAGCTTGGCGGGGGACACTGAAGCTTTCTTT.

The CDR3 loop reads CASYGTGRGQPQHF. The CDR3, as DNA: TGTGCCAGCTATGGGACAGGGCGAGGACAGCCCCAGCATTTT. J is TRBJ1-5 and V is TRBV6-5; 9 bases fit TRBD1. The CDR3 is 14 amino acids. CDR1 and CDR2 (germline): MNHEY, SVGAGI. Trimming took 8 bases from V and 7 from J; bases not matched to a gene: 9.

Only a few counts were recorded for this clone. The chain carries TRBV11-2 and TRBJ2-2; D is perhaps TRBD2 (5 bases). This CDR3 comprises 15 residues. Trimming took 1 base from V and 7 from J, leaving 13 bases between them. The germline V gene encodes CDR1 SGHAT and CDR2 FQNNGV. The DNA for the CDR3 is TGTGCCAGCAGCTTAGTTGGGAGTAAGGTCGGGGAGCTGTTTTTT. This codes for CASSLVGSKVGELFF.

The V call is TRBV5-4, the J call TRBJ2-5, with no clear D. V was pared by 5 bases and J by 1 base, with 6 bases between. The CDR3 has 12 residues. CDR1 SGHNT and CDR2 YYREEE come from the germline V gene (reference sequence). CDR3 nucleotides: TGTGCCAGCAGATATAGCCAAGAGACCCAGTACTTC. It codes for CASRYSQETQYF.

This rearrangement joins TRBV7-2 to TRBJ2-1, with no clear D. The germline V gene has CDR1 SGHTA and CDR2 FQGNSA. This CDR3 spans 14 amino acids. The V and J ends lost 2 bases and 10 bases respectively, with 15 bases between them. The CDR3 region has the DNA TGTGCCAGCAGCTTACGGCGGCTTTTGGAGGAGCAGTTCTTC. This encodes CASSLRRLLEEQFF.

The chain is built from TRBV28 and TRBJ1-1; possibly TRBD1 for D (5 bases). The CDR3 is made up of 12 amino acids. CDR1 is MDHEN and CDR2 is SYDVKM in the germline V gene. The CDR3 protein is CAATGLNTEAFF. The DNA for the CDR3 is TGTGCGGCAACAGGACTGAACACTGAAGCTTTCTTT. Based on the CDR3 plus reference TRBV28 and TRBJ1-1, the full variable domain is DVKVTQSSRYLVKRTGEKVFLECVQDMDHENMFWYRQDPGLGLRLIYFSYDVKMKEKGDIPEGYSVSREKKERFSLILESASTNQTSMYLCAATGLNTEAFFGQGTRLTVV.

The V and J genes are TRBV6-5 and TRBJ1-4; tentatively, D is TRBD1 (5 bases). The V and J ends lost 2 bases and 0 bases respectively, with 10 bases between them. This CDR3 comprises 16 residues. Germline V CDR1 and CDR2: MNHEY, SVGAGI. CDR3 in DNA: TGTGCCAGCAGTTACCGGACAACTGCAACTAATGAAAAACTGTTTTTT. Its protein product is CASSYRTTATNEKLFF.

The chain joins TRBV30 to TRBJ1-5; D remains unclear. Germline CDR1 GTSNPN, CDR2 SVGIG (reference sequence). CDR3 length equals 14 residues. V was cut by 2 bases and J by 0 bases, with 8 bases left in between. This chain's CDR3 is CAWSPRYSNQPQHF. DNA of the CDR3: TGTGCCTGGAGTCCCAGATATAGCAATCAGCCCCAGCATTTT.

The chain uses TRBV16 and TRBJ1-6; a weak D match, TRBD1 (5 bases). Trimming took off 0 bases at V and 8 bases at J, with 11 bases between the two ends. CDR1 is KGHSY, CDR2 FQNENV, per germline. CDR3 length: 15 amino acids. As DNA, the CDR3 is TGTGCCAGCAGCCAATCGAGGGGAGGCCATTCACCCCTCCACTTT. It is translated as CASSQSRGGHSPLHF.

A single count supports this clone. CDR3 nucleotide sequence: TGTGCCAGCAGCTTAAGTCGGGGTGGCACAGATACGCAGTATTTT. Its translation is CASSLSRGGTDTQYF. The chain has TRBV7-9 and TRBJ2-3; D may be TRBD2 (5 bases). The germline CDR1 and CDR2 sequences are SEHNR and FQNEAQ (reference sequence). The CDR3 is made up of 15 amino acids. Trimming left V 2 bases short and J 1 base short, with 10 bases between.

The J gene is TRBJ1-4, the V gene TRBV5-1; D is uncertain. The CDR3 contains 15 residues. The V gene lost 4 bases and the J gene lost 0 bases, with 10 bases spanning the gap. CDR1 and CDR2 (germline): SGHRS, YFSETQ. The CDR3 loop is CASSTDGTTNEKLFF. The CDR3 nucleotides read TGCGCCAGCAGCACGGACGGGACAACTAATGAAAAACTGTTTTTT.

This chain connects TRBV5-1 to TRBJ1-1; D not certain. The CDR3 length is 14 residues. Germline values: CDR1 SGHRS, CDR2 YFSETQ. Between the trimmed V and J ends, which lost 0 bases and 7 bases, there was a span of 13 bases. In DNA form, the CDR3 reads TGCGCCAGCAGCTTGGGGGTGGAGGGTGGTGAAGCTTTCTTT. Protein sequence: CASSLGVEGGEAFF.

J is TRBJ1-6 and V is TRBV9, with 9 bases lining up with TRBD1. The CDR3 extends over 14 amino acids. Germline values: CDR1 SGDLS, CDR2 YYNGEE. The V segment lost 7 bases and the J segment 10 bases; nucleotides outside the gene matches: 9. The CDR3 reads CASGPGQGSSPLHF. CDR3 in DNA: TGTGCCAGCGGACCTGGACAGGGGAGCTCACCCCTCCACTTT.

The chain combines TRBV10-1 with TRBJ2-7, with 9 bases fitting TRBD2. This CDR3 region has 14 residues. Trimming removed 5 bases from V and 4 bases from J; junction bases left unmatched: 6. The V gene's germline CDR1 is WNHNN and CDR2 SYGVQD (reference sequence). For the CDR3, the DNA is TGCGCCAGCAGTAGGTCTAGCGGGACATACGAGCAGTACTTC. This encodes CASSRSSGTYEQYF.

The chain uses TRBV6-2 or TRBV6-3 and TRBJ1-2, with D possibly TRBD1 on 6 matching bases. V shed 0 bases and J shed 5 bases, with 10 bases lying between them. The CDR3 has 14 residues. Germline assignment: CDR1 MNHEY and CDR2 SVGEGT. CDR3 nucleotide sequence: TGTGCCAGCAGTTACTCGACAGGAGAGTATGGCTACACCTTC. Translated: CASSYSTGEYGYTF.

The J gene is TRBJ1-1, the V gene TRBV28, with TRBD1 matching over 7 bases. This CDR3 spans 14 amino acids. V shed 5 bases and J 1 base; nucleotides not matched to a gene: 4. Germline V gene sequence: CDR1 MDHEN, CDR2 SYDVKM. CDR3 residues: CASSINRGNTEAFF. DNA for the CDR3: TGTGCCAGCAGTATCAACAGGGGGAACACTGAAGCTTTCTTT.